Listed below are T cell receptor beta chains from one sample, sequenced in a study of cytomegalovirus exposure and HLA in healthy donors. Using immunoSEQ multiplex PCR, the repertoire was profiled, and TCRdb retains in-frame clones only, with some absent. The table has roughly 130,000 clones, roughly 8.3% seen once. Sample: PBMCs. The receptors originated from a man between 40 and 49 years old in good health and CMV-seronegative. CDR3s include the opening cysteine and the closing phenylalanine or tryptophan. The order of the fields is J gene, clone size, D gene, V gene, CDR3 protein, CDR3 DNA. D genes are given only for firm matches. The size entry is marked missing in some rows and otherwise reads once, few, many or a size class.

j_call: TRBJ1-2; clone_size: NA; d_call: TRBD1; v_call: TRBV27; cdr3_aa: CASSLSIQGAAYGYTF; cdr3_nt: TGTGCCAGCAGTTTATCGATCCAGGGGGCAGCCTATGGCTACACCTTC
j_call: TRBJ2-7; clone_size: few; d_call: NA; v_call: TRBV6-5; cdr3_aa: CASSTRVNHEQYF; cdr3_nt: TGTGCCAGCAGTACCAGGGTAAACCACGAGCAGTACTTC
j_call: TRBJ2-3; clone_size: few; d_call: NA; v_call: TRBV7-6; cdr3_aa: CASSLQGDTQYF; cdr3_nt: TGTGCCAGCAGCTTGCAGGGGGATACGCAGTATTTT
j_call: TRBJ2-2; clone_size: few; d_call: TRBD1; v_call: TRBV5-1; cdr3_aa: CASSLSGGTGNTGELFF; cdr3_nt: TGCGCCAGCAGCTTGTCAGGGGGGACAGGAAACACCGGGGAGCTGTTTTTT
j_call: TRBJ1-1; clone_size: few; d_call: NA; v_call: TRBV9; cdr3_aa: CASSVTQGPTEAFF; cdr3_nt: TGTGCCAGCAGCGTTACGCAGGGGCCCACTGAAGCTTTCTTT
j_call: TRBJ2-1; clone_size: few; d_call: TRBD2; v_call: TRBV5-1; cdr3_aa: CASGSGGTYNEQFF; cdr3_nt: TGCGCCAGCGGAAGCGGGGGGACCTACAATGAGCAGTTCTTC
j_call: TRBJ2-2; clone_size: few; d_call: NA; v_call: TRBV27; cdr3_aa: CASSLQGTGELFF; cdr3_nt: TGTGCCAGCAGTTTACAGGGTACCGGGGAGCTGTTTTTT
j_call: TRBJ2-1; clone_size: few; d_call: TRBD2; v_call: TRBV7-8; cdr3_aa: CASSANRLAEQFF; cdr3_nt: TGTGCCAGCAGCGCCAATCGACTAGCTGAGCAGTTCTTC
j_call: TRBJ2-7; clone_size: NA; d_call: NA; v_call: TRBV5-1; cdr3_aa: CASSLVSGRSEQYF; cdr3_nt: TGCGCCAGCAGCTTGGTCTCAGGGCGGTCCGAGCAGTACTTC
j_call: TRBJ1-2; clone_size: NA; d_call: NA; v_call: TRBV9; cdr3_aa: CASSPPDNYGYTF; cdr3_nt: TGTGCCAGCAGCCCCCCAGATAACTATGGCTACACCTTC
j_call: TRBJ2-2; clone_size: NA; d_call: TRBD1; v_call: TRBV7-9; cdr3_aa: CASSLKTGGATGELFF; cdr3_nt: TGTGCCAGCAGCTTAAAAACAGGGGGCGCGACCGGGGAGCTGTTTTTT
j_call: TRBJ1-1; clone_size: few; d_call: TRBD1; v_call: TRBV19; cdr3_aa: CASKRTGYNTEAFF; cdr3_nt: TGTGCCAGTAAGAGGACAGGATACAACACTGAAGCTTTCTTT
j_call: TRBJ1-1; clone_size: few; d_call: NA; v_call: TRBV28; cdr3_aa: CASRPGHLTEAFF; cdr3_nt: TGTGCCAGCAGGCCGGGACACCTCACTGAAGCTTTCTTT
j_call: TRBJ1-2; clone_size: few; d_call: NA; v_call: TRBV6-5; cdr3_aa: CASSSTRTVLGYTF; cdr3_nt: TGTGCCAGCAGTTCCACCAGGACAGTTCTCGGCTACACCTTC
j_call: TRBJ2-3; clone_size: few; d_call: TRBD2; v_call: TRBV18; cdr3_aa: CASSPRTSNTDTQYF; cdr3_nt: TGTGCCAGCTCACCCCGGACTAGCAATACAGATACGCAGTATTTT
j_call: TRBJ2-1; clone_size: few; d_call: TRBD2; v_call: TRBV6-5; cdr3_aa: CASSYSRSGGAHEQFF; cdr3_nt: TGTGCCAGCAGTTACTCGAGGAGCGGGGGGGCCCATGAGCAGTTCTTC
j_call: TRBJ2-7; clone_size: few; d_call: TRBD1; v_call: TRBV6-4; cdr3_aa: CASSSRDRAYYEQYF; cdr3_nt: TGTGCCAGCAGTTCCCGGGACAGGGCGTACTACGAGCAGTACTTC
j_call: TRBJ2-2; clone_size: NA; d_call: TRBD2; v_call: TRBV2; cdr3_aa: CASSYERGGDAGELFF; cdr3_nt: TGTGCCAGCAGCTATGAGCGGGGGGGCGACGCCGGGGAGCTGTTTTTT
j_call: TRBJ1-2; clone_size: few; d_call: TRBD1; v_call: TRBV4-1; cdr3_aa: CASSQLTGSENGYTF; cdr3_nt: TGCGCCAGCAGCCAGTTGACAGGGTCGGAAAATGGCTACACCTTC
j_call: TRBJ2-2; clone_size: few; d_call: NA; v_call: TRBV4-2; cdr3_aa: CASSQGVSLRTGELFF; cdr3_nt: TGTGCCAGCAGCCAAGGGGTCTCCCTCAGGACCGGGGAGCTGTTTTTT